These 9 T cell receptor beta chains came from one sample sequenced in a study of T cell repertoires in cytomegalovirus infection. TCRdb re-called the reads through MiXCR, storing one row per CDR3 protein. The sample has hundreds of thousands of distinct CDR3 sequences, 20% to 30% seen once. Material for sequencing was CD8+ T cells from PBMCs. The source of these receptors is a human donor in good health (CMV status not recorded). Some clones in this sample may be carry-over from other donors' samples.

J is TRBJ1-6 and V is TRBV7-9; the match to TRBD1 covers 10 bases. The V and J ends lost 3 bases and 10 bases, in that order; junction bases with no gene match: 12. Germline V gene data show CDR1 as SEHNR and CDR2 as FQNEAQ (reference sequence). CDR3 length: 17 amino acids. The CDR3 nucleotides read TGTGCCAGCAGCTTGTCGGGACAGGGGACGCGAGGCTCACCCCTCCACTTT. Encoded protein: CASSLSGQGTRGSPLHF.

This rearrangement joins TRBV2 to TRBJ1-2, with a possible D match to TRBD1 (6 bases). V was clipped by 8 bases and J by 8 bases, with 9 bases between them. The CDR3 covers 10 residues. Germline CDR1 SNHLY, CDR2 FYNNEI. The CDR3 nucleotides read TGTGCCAGCGGGGGCAAAGGCTACACCTTC. This gives the protein CASGGKGYTF.

This clonotype was seen only a few times. CDR3 amino acids: CASRRDRGVTEAFF. The CDR3 nucleotides are TGTGCCAGCAGACGAGACAGGGGAGTCACTGAAGCTTTCTTT. The V and J genes are TRBV7-9 and TRBJ1-1; 8 nucleotides line up with TRBD1. The J segment lost 4 bases and the V segment lost 6 bases, leaving 7 bases of the junction unmatched. The length of the CDR3 is 14 residues. Germline V gene sequence: CDR1 SEHNR, CDR2 FQNEAQ (reference sequence). Using reference TRBV7-9 and TRBJ1-1 for the parts outside the CDR3, the full variable domain is DTGVSQNPRHKITKRGQNVTFRCDPISEHNRLYWYRQTLGQGPEFLTYFQNEAQLEKSRLLSDRFSAERPKGSFSTLEIQRTEQGDSAMYLCASRRDRGVTEAFFGQGTRLTVV.

The chain recombines TRBV28 with TRBJ2-7, with TRBD2 matching over 8 bases. The CDR3 runs 12 residues. Germline CDR1 reads MDHEN; CDR2 reads SYDVKM. Trimming removed 5 bases from V and 6 bases from J; junction bases left unmatched: 3. The CDR3 DNA follows: TGTGCCAGCAGTACGAGCGGGGGCGAGCAGTACGTC. As protein: CASSTSGGEQYV.

The chain is built from TRBV6-5 and TRBJ1-2; the D gene is possibly TRBD1 (5 bases). Germline V gene lookup returns CDR1 MNHEY and CDR2 SVGAGI. V lost 0 bases and J 8 bases, leaving 16 bases between the germline ends. This CDR3 contains 15 residues. The CDR3 sequence: CASSYSLQGLEGYTF. CDR3 sequence (DNA): TGTGCCAGCAGTTACTCGTTGCAGGGCCTCGAAGGCTACACCTTC.

For this clonotype: A much larger clone lies one base from this, so it may be a read error. The chain joins TRBV7-6 to TRBJ2-4; TRBD2 is a possible D gene (5 bases). Germline V gives CDR1 SGHVS, CDR2 FNYEAQ. The CDR3 extends over 15 amino acids. DNA for the CDR3: TGTGCCAACAGCCCTCCCGCAGTCAGAGGGTACATTCAGTACTTC. It is translated as CANSPPAVRGYIQYF.

This clonotype was seen more than once but under ten times. The V call is TRBV4-1, the J call TRBJ2-1; 8 positions agree with TRBD2. V lost 4 bases to trimming and J lost 4 bases; unmatched junction nucleotides: 9. CDR1 is MGHRA, CDR2 YSYEKL, per germline. The CDR3 is 16 residues long. The CDR3 spells CASSPLPAGEYNEQFF. The CDR3, as DNA: TGCGCCAGCAGCCCTCTTCCAGCGGGGGAATACAATGAGCAGTTCTTC.

The chain employs TRBV12-3 or TRBV12-4 and TRBJ2-7; D is perhaps TRBD1 (5 bases). The V gene lost 5 bases and the J gene lost 4 bases, with 15 bases spanning the gap. CDR3 length equals 14 residues. CDR3 amino acids: CASSVQGSGYEQYF. The CDR3 DNA sequence: TGTGCCAGCAGTGTCCAGGGTAGTGGATACGAGCAGTACTTC.

J is TRBJ1-2 and V is TRBV12-3 or TRBV12-4, with no clear D. The CDR3 covers 12 residues. Trimming cost V 1 base and J 4 bases, with 4 bases left between them. The CDR3 DNA reads as TGTGCCAGCAGTTTAGTGAGCTATGGCTACACCTTC. The encoded protein is CASSLVSYGYTF.